Listed below are T cell receptor beta chains from one sample, sequenced in a study of T cell repertoires in urothelial bladder cancer. Using immunoSEQ multiplex PCR, the repertoire was profiled, and TCRdb retains in-frame clones only, with some absent. In the table there are a few thousand clones, approximately 72% of which are singletons. The sequencing input was tumor-infiltrating cells from bladder cancer. The source is a human donor with urothelial carcinoma. Each CDR3 is given with its conserved first and last residue. A D gene is named only where the DNA matches it firmly. Only some rows state a clone size, as once, few, many or a class for expanded clones.

J gene	V gene	clone size	D gene	CDR3 DNA	CDR3 protein
TRBJ2-7	TRBV22-1	.	.	TGTCCTGGGAGCGTCCTGACAGTTTCCGGGAGCTACGAGCAGTACTTC	CPGSVLTVSGSYEQYF
TRBJ2-1	TRBV20-1	once	TRBD1	TGCAGTGCGGGGGACAGGGAGCAGTTCTTC	CSAGDREQFF
TRBJ1-5	TRBV2	few	TRBD1	TGTGCCAGCAGTACGGCGGGACAGTATAATCAGCCCCAGCATTTT	CASSTAGQYNQPQHF
TRBJ2-6	TRBV4-1	.	TRBD1	TGCGCCAGCAGCCAAACACAGGGGGCTGCTGGGGCCAACGTCCTGACTTTC	CASSQTQGAAGANVLTF
TRBJ2-1	TRBV7-2	.	.	TGTGCCAGCAGCTTAGGAGCAAATGAGCAGTTCTTC	CASSLGANEQFF
TRBJ2-2	TRBV5-1	.	.	TGCGCCAGCAGCTTGCCCGGGGAGCTGTTTTTT	CASSLPGELFF
TRBJ2-2	TRBV19	.	TRBD2	TGTGCCAGTAGTAAACTGCCGGGACTAGCGGGTCCCGGGGAGCTGTTTTTT	CASSKLPGLAGPGELFF
TRBJ1-1	TRBV6-1	.	.	TGTGCCAGCAGTGAACCGGTGGAGGTTTTCTTT	CASSEPVEVFF
TRBJ2-7	TRBV5-5	.	TRBD1	TGTGCCAGCAGCTTAGCCGGGACAGGGGCCTACGAGCAGTACTTC	CASSLAGTGAYEQYF
TRBJ2-3	TRBV10-3	.	.	TGTGCCATCCGCGGCGGGGCCACAGATACGCAGTATTTT	CAIRGGATDTQYF
TRBJ2-7	TRBV7-2	.	TRBD2	TGTGCCAGCTGCAGGAATAGCGGGGGCGCCTACGAGCAGTACTTC	CASCRNSGGAYEQYF
TRBJ2-7	TRBV7-8	.	.	TGTGCCAGCAGCCCCGGGCGAACCAACGAGCAGTACTTC	CASSPGRTNEQYF
TRBJ2-1	TRBV11-2	.	.	TGTGCCAGCAGCGGAATGGTGGTTGAGCAGTTCTTC	CASSGMVVEQFF
TRBJ2-1	TRBV9	.	.	TGTGCCAGCAGCGCCGACCCGTGGTCGTTCTCCTACAATGAGCAGTTCTTC	CASSADPWSFSYNEQFF
TRBJ1-1	TRBV18	.	.	TGTGCCAGCTCACCGGGGGAGGGCACTGAAGCTTTCTTT	CASSPGEGTEAFF
TRBJ2-7	TRBV5-1	once	TRBD1	TGCGCCAGCAGCTTGGGAACAGGGGTACGCGAGCAGTACTTC	CASSLGTGVREQYF
TRBJ1-5	TRBV7-6	.	.	TGTGCCAGCAGCTTAGCTGAGGATCAGCCCCAGCATTTT	CASSLAEDQPQHF
TRBJ1-1	TRBV19	.	.	TGTGCCAGTAGTCAAATTTGGGGAGGCGACACTGAAGCTTTCTTT	CASSQIWGGDTEAFF
TRBJ2-5	TRBV9	.	TRBD1	TGTGCCAGCAGCGCCCAGGGGGAGAATCAAGAGACCCAGTACTTC	CASSAQGENQETQYF
TRBJ2-5	TRBV21-1	.	.	TGTGCCAGCAGCGAACCGGGTCTACAGACGACCCAGTACTTC	CASSEPGLQTTQYF
TRBJ2-7	TRBV11-2	.	TRBD2	TGTGCCAGCAGCTTAGTGGTGGCGGGAGAGGACGAGCAGTACTTC	CASSLVVAGEDEQYF
TRBJ1-2	TRBV13	.	TRBD1	TGTGCCAGCAGAATAGGGACAGGGTATGGCTACACCTTC	CASRIGTGYGYTF
TRBJ2-1	TRBV27	few	TRBD1	TGTGCCAGCAGGAGACAGGGCATCAATGAGCAGTTCTTC	CASRRQGINEQFF
TRBJ1-6	TRBV7-2	.	TRBD1	TGTGCCAGCAGCTTCCTGGACAGGGCCCGGTCTTCACCCCTCCACTTT	CASSFLDRARSSPLHF